This paragraph covers one TCR beta chain sequence. Its antigen is unknown. Germline assignment: CDR1 MNHNY and CDR2 SVGAGI (reference sequence). Between the trimmed V and J ends, which lost 2 bases and 6 bases, there was a span of 13 bases. The CDR3 is 14 residues long. Deep was the level used in running the assay. Assay: immunoSEQ multiplex PCR; the TCRdb copy retains only in-frame clones and omits some. The table lists roughly 2.5 million clones, approximately 94% of them singletons. The sample is drawn from a study of shared clonotypes between healthy human individuals. The study's findings and limits: Four donors showed sharing of around 5% of naive CD4 clonotypes. Generation probability values for non-shared clonotypes were lower than those for clonotypes shared by all four donors.

This receptor was obtained from a man younger than 30 in good health. The specimen sequenced was naive CD4+ T cells sorted from blood. Indicated subset: CD45RA+ positively selected. The chain couples TRBV6-6 to TRBJ1-1; tentative D call: TRBD1 (5 bases). The CDR3 bases are TGTGCCAGCAGTTACATGGGGGTAGGTCCTGAAGCTTTCTTT. It encodes CASSYMGVGPEAFF.